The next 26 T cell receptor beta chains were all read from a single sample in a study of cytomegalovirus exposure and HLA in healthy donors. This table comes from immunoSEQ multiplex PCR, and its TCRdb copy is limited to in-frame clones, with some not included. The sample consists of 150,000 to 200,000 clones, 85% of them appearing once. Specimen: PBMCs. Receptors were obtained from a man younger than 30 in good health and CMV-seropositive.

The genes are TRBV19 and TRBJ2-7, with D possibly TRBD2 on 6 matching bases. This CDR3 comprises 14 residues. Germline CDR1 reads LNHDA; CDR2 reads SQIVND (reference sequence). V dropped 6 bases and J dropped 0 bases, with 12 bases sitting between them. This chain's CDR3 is CASSSGPASYEQYF. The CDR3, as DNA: TGTGCCAGTAGCAGCGGGCCGGCCTCCTACGAGCAGTACTTC.

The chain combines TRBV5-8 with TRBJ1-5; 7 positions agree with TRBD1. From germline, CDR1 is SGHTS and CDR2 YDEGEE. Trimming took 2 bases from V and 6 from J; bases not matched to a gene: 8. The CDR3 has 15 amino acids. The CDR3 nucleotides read TGTGCCAGCAGCTTCGAGGGGGCGGGGGGTCAGCCCCAGCATTTT. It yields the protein CASSFEGAGGQPQHF.

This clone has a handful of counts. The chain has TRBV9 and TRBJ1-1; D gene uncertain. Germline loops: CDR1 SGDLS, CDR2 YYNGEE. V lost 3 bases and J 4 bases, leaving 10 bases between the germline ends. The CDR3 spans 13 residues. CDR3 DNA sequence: TGTGCCAGCAGCGACGGGTTAGGCACTGAAGCTTTCTTT. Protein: CASSDGLGTEAFF.

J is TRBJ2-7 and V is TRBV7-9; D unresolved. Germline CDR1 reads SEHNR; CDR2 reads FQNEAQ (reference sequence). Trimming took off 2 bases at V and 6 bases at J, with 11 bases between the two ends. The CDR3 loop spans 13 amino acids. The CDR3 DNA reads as TGTGCCAGCAGCTTAACGCTACGGGTCGAGCAGTACTTC. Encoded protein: CASSLTLRVEQYF.

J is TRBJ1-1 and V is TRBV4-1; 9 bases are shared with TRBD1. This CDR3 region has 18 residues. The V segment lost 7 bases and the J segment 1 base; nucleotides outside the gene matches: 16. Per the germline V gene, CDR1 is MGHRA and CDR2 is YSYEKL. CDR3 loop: CASNGDRVNRGGNTEAFF. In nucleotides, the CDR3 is TGCGCCAGCAATGGGGACAGGGTCAATAGGGGGGGGAACACTGAAGCTTTCTTT.

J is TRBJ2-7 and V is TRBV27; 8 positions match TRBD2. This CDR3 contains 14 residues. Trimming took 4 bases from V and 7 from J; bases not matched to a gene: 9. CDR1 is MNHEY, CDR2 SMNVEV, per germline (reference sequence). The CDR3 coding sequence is TGTGCCAGCAGTTCGGGAGGGCCATCCAATGAGCAGTACTTC. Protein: CASSSGGPSNEQYF.

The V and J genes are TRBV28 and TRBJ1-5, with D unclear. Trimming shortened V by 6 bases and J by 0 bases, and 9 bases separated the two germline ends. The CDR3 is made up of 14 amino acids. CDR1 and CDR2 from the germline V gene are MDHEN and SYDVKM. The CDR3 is CASSKHDSNQPQHF. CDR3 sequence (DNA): TGTGCCAGCAGCAAACATGATAGCAATCAGCCCCAGCATTTT.

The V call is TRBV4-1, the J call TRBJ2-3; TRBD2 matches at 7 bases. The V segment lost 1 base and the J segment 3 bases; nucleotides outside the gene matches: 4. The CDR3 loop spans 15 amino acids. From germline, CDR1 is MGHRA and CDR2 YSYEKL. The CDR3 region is CASSQGGTITDTQYF. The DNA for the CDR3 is TGCGCCAGCAGCCAAGGTGGGACTATTACAGATACGCAGTATTTT.

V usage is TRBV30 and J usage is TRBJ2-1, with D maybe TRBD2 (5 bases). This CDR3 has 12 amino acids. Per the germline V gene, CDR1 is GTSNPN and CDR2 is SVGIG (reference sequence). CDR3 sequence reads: CALDRGYNEQFF. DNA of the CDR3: TGTGCTTTAGACCGGGGTTACAATGAGCAGTTCTTC. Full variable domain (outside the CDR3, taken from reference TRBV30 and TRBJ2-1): SQTIHQWPATLVQPVGSPLSLECTVEGTSNPNLYWYRQAAGRGLQLLFYSVGIGQISSEVPQNLSASRPQDRQFILSSKKLLLSDSGFYLCALDRGYNEQFFGPGTRLTVL.

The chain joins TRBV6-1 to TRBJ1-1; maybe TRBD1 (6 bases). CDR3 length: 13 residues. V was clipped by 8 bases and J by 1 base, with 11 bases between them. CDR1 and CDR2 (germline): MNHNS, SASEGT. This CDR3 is CASHRQANTEAFF. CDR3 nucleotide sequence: TGTGCCAGCCATAGACAGGCGAACACTGAAGCTTTCTTT.

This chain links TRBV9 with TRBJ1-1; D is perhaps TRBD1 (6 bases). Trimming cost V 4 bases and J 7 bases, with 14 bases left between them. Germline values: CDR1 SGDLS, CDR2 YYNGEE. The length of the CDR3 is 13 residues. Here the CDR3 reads CASSSQTGFEAFF. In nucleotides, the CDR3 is TGTGCCAGCAGCTCACAGACAGGATTTGAAGCTTTCTTT.

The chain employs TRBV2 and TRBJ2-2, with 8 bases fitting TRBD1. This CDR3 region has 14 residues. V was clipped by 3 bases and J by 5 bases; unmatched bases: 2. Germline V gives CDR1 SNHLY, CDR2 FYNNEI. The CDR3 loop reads CASSDRQGTGELFF. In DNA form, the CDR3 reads TGTGCCAGCAGTGATAGACAGGGGACCGGGGAGCTGTTTTTT.

The CDR3 nucleotides are TGTGCCAGCAGTTCAACCGGGACAGGCGGCCATTCACCCCTCCACTTT. It is translated as CASSSTGTGGHSPLHF. The chain recombines TRBV28 with TRBJ1-6; the match to TRBD1 covers 8 bases. The V segment lost 4 bases and the J segment 8 bases; nucleotides outside the gene matches: 10. This CDR3 spans 16 amino acids. Germline-derived CDR1 and CDR2 are MDHEN and SYDVKM.

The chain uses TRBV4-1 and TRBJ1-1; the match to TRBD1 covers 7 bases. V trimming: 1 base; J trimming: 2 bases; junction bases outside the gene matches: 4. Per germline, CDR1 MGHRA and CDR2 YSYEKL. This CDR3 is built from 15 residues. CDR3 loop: CASSQAPGGNTEAFF. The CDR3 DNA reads TGCGCCAGCAGCCAAGCTCCAGGGGGTAACACTGAAGCTTTCTTT.

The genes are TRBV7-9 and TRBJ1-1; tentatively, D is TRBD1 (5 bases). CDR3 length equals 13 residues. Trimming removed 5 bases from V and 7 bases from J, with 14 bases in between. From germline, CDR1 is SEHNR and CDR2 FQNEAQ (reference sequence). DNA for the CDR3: TGTGCCAGCAGCAAAGAGTGGGGACTTGAAGCTTTCTTT. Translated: CASSKEWGLEAFF.

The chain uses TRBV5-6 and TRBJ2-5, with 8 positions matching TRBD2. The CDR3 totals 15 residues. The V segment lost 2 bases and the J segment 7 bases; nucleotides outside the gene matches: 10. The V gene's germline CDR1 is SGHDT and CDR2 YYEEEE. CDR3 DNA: TGTGCCAGCAGCTTAACTAGCGGAGCAAGGGGGACCCAGTACTTC. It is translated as CASSLTSGARGTQYF.

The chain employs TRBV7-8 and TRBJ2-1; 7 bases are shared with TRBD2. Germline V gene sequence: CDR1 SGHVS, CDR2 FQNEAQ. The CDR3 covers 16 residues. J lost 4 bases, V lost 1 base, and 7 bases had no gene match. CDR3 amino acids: CASSLVGRALYNEQFF. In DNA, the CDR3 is TGTGCCAGCAGCTTAGTGGGGAGGGCCTTATACAATGAGCAGTTCTTC.

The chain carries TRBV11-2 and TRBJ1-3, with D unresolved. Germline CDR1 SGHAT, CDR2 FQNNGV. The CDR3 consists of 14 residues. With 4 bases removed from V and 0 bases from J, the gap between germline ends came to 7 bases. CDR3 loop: CASSSPNSGNTIYF. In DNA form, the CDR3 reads TGTGCCAGCAGCTCCCCAAACTCTGGAAACACCATATATTTT.

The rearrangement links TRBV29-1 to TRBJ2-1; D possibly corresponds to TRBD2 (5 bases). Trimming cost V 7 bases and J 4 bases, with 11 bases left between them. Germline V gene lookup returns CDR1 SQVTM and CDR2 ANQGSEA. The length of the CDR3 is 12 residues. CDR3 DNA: TGCAGCGCCCATCGGACTTACAATGAGCAGTTCTTC. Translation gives CSAHRTYNEQFF.

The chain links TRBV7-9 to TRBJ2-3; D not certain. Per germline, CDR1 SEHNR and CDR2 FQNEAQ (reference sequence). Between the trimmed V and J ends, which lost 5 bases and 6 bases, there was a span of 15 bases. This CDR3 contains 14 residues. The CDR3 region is CASSPGGLADTQYF. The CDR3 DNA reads TGTGCCAGCAGCCCCGGCGGTCTGGCGGATACGCAGTATTTT.

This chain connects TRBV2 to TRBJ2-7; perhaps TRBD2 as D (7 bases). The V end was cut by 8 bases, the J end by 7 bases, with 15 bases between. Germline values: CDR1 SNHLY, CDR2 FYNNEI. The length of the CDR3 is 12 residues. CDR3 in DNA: TGTGCCAGCGGCGCGGGGGCGAGGGAGCAGTACTTC. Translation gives CASGAGAREQYF.

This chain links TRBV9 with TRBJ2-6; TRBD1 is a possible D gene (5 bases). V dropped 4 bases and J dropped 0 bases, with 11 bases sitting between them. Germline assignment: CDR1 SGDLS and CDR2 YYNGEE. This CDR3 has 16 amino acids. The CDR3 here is CASSPDSYSGANVLTF. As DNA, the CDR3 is TGTGCCAGCAGCCCTGACAGTTACTCTGGGGCCAACGTCCTGACTTTC. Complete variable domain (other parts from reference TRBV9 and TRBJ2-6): DSGVTQTPKHLITATGQRVTLRCSPRSGDLSVYWYQQSLDQGLQFLIQYYNGEERAKGNILERFSAQQFPDLHSELNLSSLELGDSALYFCASSPDSYSGANVLTFGAGSRLTVL.

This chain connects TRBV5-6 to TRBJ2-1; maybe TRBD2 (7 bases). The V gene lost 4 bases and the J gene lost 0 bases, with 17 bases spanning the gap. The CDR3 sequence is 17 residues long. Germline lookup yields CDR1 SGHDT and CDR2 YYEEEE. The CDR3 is CASSAEGGVFSYNEQFF. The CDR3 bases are TGTGCCAGCAGCGCTGAGGGGGGGGTCTTCTCCTACAATGAGCAGTTCTTC.

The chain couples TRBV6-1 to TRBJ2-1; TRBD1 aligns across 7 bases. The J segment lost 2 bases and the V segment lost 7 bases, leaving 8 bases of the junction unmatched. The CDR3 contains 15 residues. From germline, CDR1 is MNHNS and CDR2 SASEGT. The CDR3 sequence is CASTRDRVAYNEQFF. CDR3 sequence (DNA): TGTGCCAGCACCCGTGACAGGGTGGCCTACAATGAGCAGTTCTTC.

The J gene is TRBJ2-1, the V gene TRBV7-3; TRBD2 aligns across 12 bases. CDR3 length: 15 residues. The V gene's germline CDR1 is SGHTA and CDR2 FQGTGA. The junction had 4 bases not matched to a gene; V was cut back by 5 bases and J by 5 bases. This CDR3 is CASSPTSGGNNEQFF. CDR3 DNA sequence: TGTGCCAGCAGCCCGACTAGCGGGGGCAACAATGAGCAGTTCTTC.

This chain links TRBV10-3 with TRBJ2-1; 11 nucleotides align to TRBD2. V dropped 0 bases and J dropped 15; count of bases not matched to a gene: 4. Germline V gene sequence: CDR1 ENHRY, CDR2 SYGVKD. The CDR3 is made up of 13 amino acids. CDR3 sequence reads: CAISESSGTSGFF. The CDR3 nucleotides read TGTGCCATCAGTGAGTCCTCCGGGACTAGCGGGTTCTTC.